Listed below are T cell receptor beta chains from one sample, sequenced in a study of blood T cell repertoires in COVID-19. Produced via immunoSEQ multiplex PCR; TCRdb's table is partial and in-frame only. This sample yields about 250,000 clones, of which more than 65% are seen a single time; roughly 7.9% belongs to the top ten. Material: peripheral blood. The source is a woman older than 75 with acute or convalescent COVID-19. Both conserved end residues are part of each CDR3. The order of the fields is J gene, D gene, V gene, clone size, CDR3 protein, CDR3 DNA. A D gene is named only where the DNA matches it firmly. The size field is filled for only some rows; it gives once, few, many or a size class.

>TRBJ1-2|TRBD1|TRBV3-1/TRBV3-2|.
CASSQGTGYGYTF
TGTGCCAGCAGCCAAGGGACAGGGTATGGCTACACCTTC
>TRBJ1-4|.|TRBV6-1|.
CASREGGGITKLFF
TGTGCCAGCAGGGAAGGGGGGGGAATTACAAAACTGTTTTTT
>TRBJ2-5|TRBD2|TRBV9|.
CASTPTPGLAGGLRETQYF
TGTGCCAGCACCCCGACCCCGGGACTAGCGGGGGGGCTGCGGGAGACCCAGTACTTC
>TRBJ2-2|.|TRBV28|.
CASNHGSGELFF
TGTGCCAGCAACCACGGGTCCGGGGAGCTGTTTTTT
>TRBJ2-2|.|TRBV4-2|.
CASSQEEGRAGELFF
TGTGCCAGCAGCCAAGAAGAGGGCCGGGCCGGGGAGCTGTTTTTT
>TRBJ2-7|TRBD2|TRBV6-5|.
CASSYSASREGEQYF
TGTGCCAGCAGTTACTCAGCCAGCAGGGAGGGGGAGCAGTACTTC
>TRBJ2-3|.|TRBV5-6|.
CASSITSFPWTQYF
TGTGCCAGCAGCATCACTAGTTTCCCTTGGACGCAGTATTTT
>TRBJ2-3|TRBD1|TRBV5-4|.
CASSTRTGEDTQYF
TGTGCCAGCAGTACCAGGACAGGGGAAGATACGCAGTATTTT
>TRBJ2-2|TRBD1|TRBV2|.
CASRKGDRATGELFF
TGTGCCAGCAGGAAGGGGGACAGAGCAACCGGGGAGCTGTTTTTT
>TRBJ2-2|TRBD2|TRBV2|.
CASRMGSGGTGELFF
TGTGCCAGCAGGATGGGTAGCGGGGGGACCGGGGAGCTGTTTTTT
>TRBJ2-1|.|TRBV12-3/TRBV12-4|.
CASSALRGNEQFF
TGTGCCAGCAGTGCCCTTCGGGGCAATGAGCAGTTCTTC
>TRBJ2-2|.|TRBV19|few
CASSGAANTGELFF
TGTGCCAGTAGTGGGGCAGCGAACACCGGGGAGCTGTTTTTT
>TRBJ2-5|.|TRBV2|.
CASGPQETQYF
TGTGCCAGCGGGCCCCAAGAGACCCAGTACTTC
>TRBJ2-1|.|TRBV5-4|few
CASSQSYDTLNEQFF
TGTGCCAGCAGCCAGTCTTATGACACCCTCAATGAGCAGTTCTTC
>TRBJ1-1|.|TRBV11-2|few
CASSLGGAGPLNTEAFF
TGTGCCAGCAGCTTAGGAGGAGCGGGACCGCTGAACACTGAAGCTTTCTTT
>TRBJ1-5|TRBD1|TRBV2|.
CASSEARTGGVGNQPQHF
TGTGCCAGCAGTGAAGCGAGAACAGGGGGTGTGGGCAATCAGCCCCAGCATTTT
>TRBJ1-2|.|TRBV6-5|.
CASSYGGGRSNYGYTF
TGTGCCAGCAGTTACGGGGGGGGCAGGTCTAACTATGGCTACACCTTC
>TRBJ1-5|TRBD1|TRBV6-2/TRBV6-3|.
CASSYSLGGPDYSNQPQHF
TGTGCCAGCAGTTACTCGCTAGGGGGCCCCGATTATAGCAATCAGCCCCAGCATTTT
>TRBJ2-6|TRBD1|TRBV15|.
CATNSDRGELYSGANVLTF
TGTGCCACCAACTCGGACAGGGGCGAATTGTACTCTGGGGCCAACGTCCTGACTTTC
>TRBJ2-1|TRBD2|TRBV4-1|few
CASSQEGPASGTYNEQFF
TGCGCCAGCAGCCAAGAAGGGCCGGCTAGCGGGACTTACAATGAGCAGTTCTTC
>TRBJ1-6|TRBD1|TRBV5-1|few
CASSNGQGRQSPLHF
TGCGCCAGCAGCAACGGACAGGGGCGCCAGTCACCCCTCCACTTT
>TRBJ1-6|TRBD1|TRBV11-2|.
CASSLGGQDLYSPLHF
TGTGCCAGCAGCTTAGGCGGACAGGACCTTTATTCACCCCTCCACTTT